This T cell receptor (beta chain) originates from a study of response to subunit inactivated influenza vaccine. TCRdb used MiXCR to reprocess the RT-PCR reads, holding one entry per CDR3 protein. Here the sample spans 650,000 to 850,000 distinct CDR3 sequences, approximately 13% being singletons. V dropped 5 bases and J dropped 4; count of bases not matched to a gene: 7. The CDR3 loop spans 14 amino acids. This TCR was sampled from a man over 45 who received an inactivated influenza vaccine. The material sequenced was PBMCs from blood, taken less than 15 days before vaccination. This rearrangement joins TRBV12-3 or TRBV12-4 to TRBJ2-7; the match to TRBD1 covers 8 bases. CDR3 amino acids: CASSIQGAVYEQYF. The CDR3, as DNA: TGTGCCAGCAGTATTCAGGGGGCGGTATACGAGCAGTACTTC.